The source of this T cell receptor (beta chain) is a study of T cell responses to AZD1222 COVID-19 vaccine. Worth noting for this clone: Its cognate antigen is unknown.

The study's findings and limits: Spike-specific TCR breadth and depth grew following two AZD1222 doses. The study sampled repertoires only after the peak T cell response.

The method was immunoSEQ multiplex PCR; TCRdb's version includes in-frame clones alone and lacks a portion of them. The data contain approximately 130,000 clones, roughly 85% of them singletons. Sequencing used peripheral blood, obtained 28 days after the second dose of the MenACWY control vaccine. The receptor was isolated from an adult who received the MenACWY meningococcal vaccine as a control.

CDR3 loop: CASSLWAGETQYF. CDR3 bases: TGTGCCAGCAGCTTATGGGCGGGGGAGACCCAGTACTTC. The genes are TRBV7-2 and TRBJ2-5; D is perhaps TRBD2 (6 bases). The CDR3 extends over 13 amino acids. Germline V gene lookup returns CDR1 SGHTA and CDR2 FQGNSA. The V and J ends lost 2 bases and 5 bases respectively, with 9 bases between them.